In this sample, the clone carrying this T cell receptor beta chain turned up many times. As yet, its antigen is unknown. This sample is drawn from a study of identical twins. Study-wide findings and caveats: Researchers reported weaker excess twin sharing in beta out-of-frame sequences.

V was pared by 4 bases and J by 0 bases, with 10 bases between. Germline V CDR1 and CDR2: MGHRA, YSYEKL. The CDR3 consists of 14 residues. TCRdb itself ran the 5' RACE reads through MiXCR, one entry per CDR3 protein. The table has some 240,000 distinct CDR3 sequences, roughly 8% seen once. These data were likewise used in another study, on yellow fever vaccine responses in identical twins.

This chain uses TRBV4-1 with TRBJ2-7; D is possibly TRBD1 (6 bases). The sequenced sample consisted of CD8+ T cells sorted from blood. This sequence was found in a woman in her late teens or twenties in good health. The CDR3 reads CASSPRGLSYEQYF. Here the CDR3 DNA reads TGCGCCAGCAGCCCCAGGGGTCTCTCCTACGAGCAGTACTTC.